Detailed here is one T cell receptor beta chain. This specimen belongs to a study of blood T cell repertoires in COVID-19. Study overall: The United States, Italy and Spain provided the acute and convalescent COVID-19 samples.

Trimming took 5 bases from V and 11 from J; bases not matched to a gene: 14. The CDR3 has 16 amino acids. Germline lookup yields CDR1 SGHTA and CDR2 FQGNSA. Using immunoSEQ multiplex PCR, the repertoire was profiled, and TCRdb retains in-frame clones only, with some absent. This sample has more than 300,000 clones, with under 95% found just once. Two negative PCRs, clearance, or symptom resolution were required of recovered Cohort 3 donors. The TCR originated in a woman in her twenties or thirties who had recovered from COVID-19. The sample comprised PBMCs or T cells enriched from blood (not recorded which). The genes are TRBV7-2 and TRBJ1-5; 11 bases line up with TRBD1. The CDR3 reads CASSLLGQGETSTQHF. Here the CDR3 DNA reads TGTGCCAGCAGCCTATTGGGACAGGGGGAAACCAGCACCCAGCATTTT.